This T cell receptor (beta chain) appears in the sequencing data of a study of blood T cell repertoires in COVID-19. Study overall: COVID-19 samples, acute and convalescent, were from the United States, Italy and Spain. The analysed material was cDNA or gDNA that came from T cells, B-cell-depleted T cells, or PBMCs.

Methods used by the authors: Estimation of nucleated cell counts relied on the amplification of reference gene primers. Measured with immunoSEQ multiplex PCR; TCRdb has only the in-frame clones, and not every one. V and J calls and clone size are as listed in that table; D and trimming were resolved from the DNA. The table shows 310,000 or so clones, with around 87% occurring only once. Germline V gene lookup returns CDR1 MDHEN and CDR2 SYDVKM. V was pared by 5 bases and J by 6 bases, with 13 bases between. The CDR3 covers 14 residues. This TCR was sampled from a woman aged 45-60 years with active or convalescent COVID-19. The sequenced material came from peripheral blood. This sequence joins TRBV28 and TRBJ2-2; D is uncertain. The CDR3 spells CASSQGSRAGELFF. CDR3 sequence (DNA): TGTGCCAGCAGTCAAGGTTCCCGGGCCGGGGAGCTGTTTTTT.